This T cell receptor (beta chain) appears in the sequencing data of a study of identical twins. Whole-study findings and limits: Analyses based on zero insertions could be partly confounded by invariant MAIT and iNKT cells. Findings depended on cross-sectional statistics rather than tracking the same donors.

This CDR3 is 12 amino acids long. The V end lost 2 bases, the J end lost 9 bases, and 10 bases lay between the germline ends. Germline V gives CDR1 KGHSH, CDR2 LQKENI. This clonotype was found a few times. The antigen remains unidentified. One entry per CDR3 protein results from TCRdb running MiXCR on the 5' RACE reads. The sample comprises 550,000 to 700,000 distinct CDR3 sequences, less than 25% of which are singletons, and 4.3% rests with the top ten. In addition, the sample was reused for a study of T cells expressing NK-cell markers. This second study notes: What remained unclear was the HCMV specificity of expanded NKG2C+ T cell clones.

The sequenced sample consisted of PBMCs. V usage is TRBV18 and J usage is TRBJ1-1; no clear D gene. The TCR was taken from a young woman in good health. CDR3 in amino acids: CASSPMEGKAFF. CDR3 DNA: TGTGCCAGCTCACCAATGGAGGGAAAAGCTTTCTTT. The full variable domain, its missing parts supplied by reference TRBV18 and TRBJ1-1, is NAGVMQNPRHLVRRRGQEARLRCSPMKGHSHVYWYRQLPEEGLKFMVYLQKENIIDESGMPKERFSAEFPKEGPSILRIQQVVRGDSAAYFCASSPMEGKAFFGQGTRLTVV.